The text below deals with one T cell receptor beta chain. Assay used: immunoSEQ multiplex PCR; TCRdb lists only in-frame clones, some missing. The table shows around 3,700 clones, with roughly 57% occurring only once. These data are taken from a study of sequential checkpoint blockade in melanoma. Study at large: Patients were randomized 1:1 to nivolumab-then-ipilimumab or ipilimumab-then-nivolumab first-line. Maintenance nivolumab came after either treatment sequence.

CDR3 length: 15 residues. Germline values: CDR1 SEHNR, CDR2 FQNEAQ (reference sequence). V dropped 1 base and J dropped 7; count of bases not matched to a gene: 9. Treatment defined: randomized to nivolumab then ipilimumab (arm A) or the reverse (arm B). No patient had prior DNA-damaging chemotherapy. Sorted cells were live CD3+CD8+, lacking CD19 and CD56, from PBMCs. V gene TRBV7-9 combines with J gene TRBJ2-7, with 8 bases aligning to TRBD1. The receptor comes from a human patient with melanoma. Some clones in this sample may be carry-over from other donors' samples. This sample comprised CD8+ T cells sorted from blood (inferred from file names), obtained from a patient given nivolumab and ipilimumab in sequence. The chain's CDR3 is CASSLVGQGAREQYF. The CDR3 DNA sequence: TGTGCCAGCAGCTTAGTCGGCCAGGGGGCGCGTGAGCAGTACTTC.